This TCR beta chain was profiled in a study of blood T cell repertoires in COVID-19 (dated by TCRdb to 2018 to 2021). For the study in its entirety: Samples covering the acute and convalescent phases of COVID-19 were provided by collaborators in the United States, Italy and Spain. The material from the prospective study consisted of cDNA or gDNA derived from T cells, B-cell-depleted T cells, or PBMCs. The repertoires were made available in a free public database intended to serve as a resource for research on the immune response to SARS-CoV-2. Samples were obtained from the ongoing ImmuneRACE study (first 160 participants) and from 1,254 subjects provided by 6 global collaborators. The sample metadata nearly always contained a de-identified subject ID, COVID-19 status, age in years and sex. Subjects who had been exposed to COVID-19, were actively infected with it, or had recovered from it provided the deeply sampled blood TCRbeta repertoires that made up the dataset. HLA class I and class II types, where available, came from metadata supplied by the sample provider rather than from assay-based typing.

Participants in the prospective study were aged 18 to 89 years, lived in about two dozen United States geographic areas, and enrolled through a virtual design. In the prospective study, participants were assigned to cohorts based on the clinical history participants reported in a screening survey and a study questionnaire. Recovered participants in ImmuneRACE Cohort 3 were defined as having two consecutive negative NP/OP PCR tests, clearance from a healthcare professional, or resolution of symptoms. In the prospective study, mobile phlebotomists collected whole blood, serum and a nasopharyngeal or oropharyngeal swab from each participant. Participants in the prospective study had the option to provide additional blood draws and questionnaires over a roughly 2-month period. Before DNA extraction, prospective study blood samples were shipped either frozen or at room temperature. Concerning this clone: Its antigen remains unidentified. Base quality data are lacking; no much larger clone is found one base away.

TCRbeta CDR3 regions were amplified from genomic DNA by means of the immunoSEQ Assay, a bias-controlled multiplex PCR. In the original analysis: Within the assay, amplification of reference gene primers was used to estimate how many nucleated cells each sample contained. To quantify the absolute abundance of each unique TCRbeta CDR3 rearrangement, sequence reads were collapsed and filtered. Productive Simpson clonality was computed per sample as the square root of Simpson's diversity index over productive rearrangements. TCRdb stores this immuneACCESS table with in-frame sequences only. Part of the clones is absent; in the studies checked, under half of the shortfall reflects unresolved V genes, and no reason is known for the rest. V, J and clone size were drawn from that table, and D and trimming were deduced from the DNA. Counted in this sample were about 300,000 clones; more than 75% of them appeared once. Jointly, the top ten make up about 4.1% of the sample.

The study at large found these results: How much clinical and demographic metadata was included differed by source and by participant, and the metadata was provided uncurated.

The material sequenced was PBMCs or T cells enriched from blood (not recorded which). This receptor was taken from a man under 40 who had recovered from COVID-19.

The DNA sequence is given as TGTGCCAGCAGTACCGGACAGACTGAAGCTTTCTTT. Protein translation: CASSTGQTEAFF. Recombination connected TRBV6-5 to TRBJ1-1; TRBD1 is perhaps the D gene, given 6 matching bases. Trimming takes 5 bases from V and 5 bases from J, and the germline ends sit 9 bases apart. CDR1 MNHEY and CDR2 SVGAGI are derived from the germline V gene. Measured from the cysteine to the phenylalanine, the CDR3 is 12 residues long. Of all the DNA, just the CDR3 is kept, 36 bases in frame from base 1.